The sequence of this TCR beta chain was determined in a study of cytomegalovirus exposure and HLA in healthy donors. For the study at large: A data release that came early held some 79 million unique TCRs from HLA-typed donors.

As concerns this clone: Its antigen is as yet unknown.

Study outcomes and limitations: The productive fraction for most TCR beta V segments was about 90% or about 30% in an earlier analysis. Later analysis suggested most CMV-associated TCR beta chains were HLA-restricted. Later analysis associated a missense DCLRE1C variant with TCR beta V- and J-gene trimming.

In the PCR, 60 Vbeta and 13 Jbeta primers were used. Sequencing was performed with immunoSEQ multiplex PCR; in TCRdb, only in-frame clones are kept and a portion is missing. This sample has 100,000 to 150,000 clones, with 65% to 75% found just once. CDR3 length: 14 residues. Germline V CDR1 and CDR2: SGHVS, FQNEAQ. V was clipped by 5 bases and J by 0 bases, with 11 bases between them. What was sequenced was PBMCs. The TCR originated in a man in his forties in good health and CMV-seropositive. The V and J genes are TRBV7-8 and TRBJ2-7; maybe TRBD1 (5 bases). CDR3 DNA: TGTGCCAGCAGCCTTGTGGGGCCCTCCTACGAGCAGTACTTC. Its protein is CASSLVGPSYEQYF.